This T cell receptor beta chain is drawn from a study of blood T cells in healthy people across ages. General observations from the study: TCR beta diversity per million T cells fell roughly linearly with age. Naive CD4+ cell counts and diversity both ran higher in long-lived than in aged donors.

This clonotype was counted between two and nine times. As yet, its antigen is unknown. The CDR3 runs 13 residues. V lost 3 bases and J 0 bases, leaving 9 bases between the germline ends. The V gene's germline CDR1 is DFQATT and CDR2 SNEGSKA (reference sequence). Then a second PCR, running roughly 7 to 11 cycles, was carried out with a sample-barcoded 5' primer and a J-beta primer mix. Each TCR beta cDNA got a 12-nucleotide random molecular identifier. TCRdb re-called the 5' RACE reads through MiXCR, storing one row per CDR3 protein. The sample records about 1,000,000 distinct CDR3 sequences, around 45% being singletons.

The chain joins TRBV20-1 to TRBJ2-7; D unresolved. The sequencing sample was made of blood. The origin of this receptor is a woman in her sixties or seventies in good health. DNA of the CDR3: TGCAGTGCTAGTAGGGCGGTCTCCTACGAGCAGTACTTC. Its translation is CSASRAVSYEQYF.